Listed below are T cell receptor beta chains from one sample, sequenced in a study of T cells in Graves' hyperthyroidism and ophthalmopathy. One entry per CDR3 protein, called by TCRdb with MiXCR from the multiplex PCR reads. This table holds a few hundred thousand distinct CDR3 sequences, approximately 14% found once. Specimen: blood. These receptors were taken from a woman in her twenties or thirties with Graves' hyperthyroidism. Both conserved end residues are part of each CDR3. D genes are given only for firm matches. Part of the rows lack a size; the others show once, few, many or a class for expanded clones.

cdr3_aa | cdr3_nt | j_call | d_call | v_call | clone_size
CASSQDRQGAGYGYTF | TGCGCCAGCAGCCAAGATCGGCAGGGGGCGGGGTATGGCTACACCTTC | TRBJ1-2 | TRBD1 | TRBV4-3 | few
CASRTTGAVNGELFF | TGCGCCAGCCGCACGACGGGGGCGGTCAACGGGGAGCTGTTTTTT | TRBJ2-2 | NA | TRBV5-1 | NA
CAWSVRQVDTEAFF | TGTGCCTGGAGTGTTCGACAGGTAGACACTGAAGCTTTCTTT | TRBJ1-1 | NA | TRBV30 | many
CASSQVGAGGPHNEQFF | TGCGCCAGCAGCCAAGTCGGAGCGGGAGGGCCCCACAATGAGCAGTTCTTC | TRBJ2-1 | TRBD2 | TRBV4-1 | NA
CSVGGVGNTEAFF | TGCAGCGTTGGAGGTGTCGGGAACACTGAAGCTTTCTTT | TRBJ1-1 | NA | TRBV29-1 | many
CASSFIGARGNEQFF | TGTGCCAGCAGTTTCATCGGGGCCCGGGGCAATGAGCAGTTCTTC | TRBJ2-1 | NA | TRBV12-3/TRBV12-4 | many
CASSPGGRNNQPQHF | TGTGCCAGCAGTCCGGGGGGACGGAACAATCAGCCCCAGCATTTT | TRBJ1-5 | NA | TRBV6-1 | few
CSARERRRETQYF | TGCAGTGCTAGAGAGAGAAGGCGGGAGACCCAGTACTTC | TRBJ2-5 | NA | TRBV20-1 | many
CASSLMAGRRKYYGYTF | TGTGCCAGCAGTCTAATGGCCGGACGTAGGAAGTACTATGGCTACACCTTC | TRBJ1-2 | NA | TRBV27 | NA
CASSEWLGYTF | TGTGCCAGCAGTGAATGGCTGGGCTACACCTTC | TRBJ1-2 | NA | TRBV6-1 | few
CASSPPGAGNTIYF | TGTGCCAGCTCACCCCCAGGAGCTGGAAACACCATATATTTT | TRBJ1-3 | NA | TRBV18 | NA
CSARTGNANQPQHF | TGCAGTGCGCGGACAGGGAACGCAAATCAGCCCCAGCATTTT | TRBJ1-5 | TRBD1 | TRBV20-1 | many
CSANTAATNEKLFF | TGCAGTGCGAATACAGCCGCAACTAATGAAAAACTGTTTTTT | TRBJ1-4 | NA | TRBV20-1 | NA
CASRPWARDTQYF | TGTGCCAGCAGACCCTGGGCGAGAGATACGCAGTATTTT | TRBJ2-3 | NA | TRBV12-3/TRBV12-4 | few
CASSFSGIPNQPQHF | TGTGCCAGCAGCTTTTCGGGGATACCGAATCAGCCCCAGCATTTT | TRBJ1-5 | NA | TRBV3-1 | many
CASSLTGLAVLYEQYF | TGTGCCAGCAGCCTGACCGGACTAGCGGTCCTCTACGAGCAGTACTTC | TRBJ2-7 | TRBD2 | TRBV6-1 | few
CASQTAGADTQYF | TGTGCCAGCCAGACGGCGGGAGCAGATACGCAGTATTTT | TRBJ2-3 | TRBD2 | TRBV19 | NA
CASRYHSGTGPYEQYF | TGTGCCAGCCGATATCATTCCGGGACAGGGCCCTACGAGCAGTACTTC | TRBJ2-7 | TRBD1 | TRBV6-1 | many
CASSQDGGSASYEQYF | TGTGCCAGCAGCCAAGATGGAGGAAGCGCCTCCTACGAGCAGTACTTC | TRBJ2-7 | NA | TRBV3-1 | many
CATPTLTASNGYTF | TGTGCCACTCCAACCTTGACAGCTTCGAATGGCTACACCTTC | TRBJ1-2 | NA | TRBV2 | many
CASSSGQGHSYEQYF | TGCGCCAGCAGCTCAGGACAGGGTCATTCCTACGAGCAGTACTTC | TRBJ2-7 | TRBD1 | TRBV5-1 | NA
CASCWGVGHTEAFF | TGTGCCAGCTGCTGGGGCGTAGGGCACACTGAAGCTTTCTTT | TRBJ1-1 | NA | TRBV6-2/TRBV6-3 | NA
CSAQRGSSYEQYF | TGCAGTGCTCAGAGGGGATCATCCTACGAGCAGTACTTC | TRBJ2-7 | NA | TRBV20-1 | NA
CASSLIGDSPLHF | TGTGCCAGCAGTTTAATTGGGGATTCACCCCTCCACTTT | TRBJ1-6 | NA | TRBV12-3/TRBV12-4 | NA
CASSISGRNNNEQFF | TGCGCCAGCAGCATTAGCGGAAGGAATAACAATGAGCAGTTCTTC | TRBJ2-1 | NA | TRBV5-1 | NA
CASSLAGGSQETQYF | TGTGCCAGCAGCTTAGCGGGAGGCTCCCAAGAGACCCAGTACTTC | TRBJ2-5 | TRBD2 | TRBV7-3 | many
CASNTPWGKTGDQPQHF | TGTGCCAGCAATACCCCTTGGGGGAAAACAGGGGATCAGCCCCAGCATTTT | TRBJ1-5 | TRBD1 | TRBV6-1 | many
CASSSLAGGTYNEQFF | TGTGCCAGCAGTTCACTAGCGGGAGGGACCTACAATGAGCAGTTCTTC | TRBJ2-1 | TRBD2 | TRBV28 | many
CASSNDREFRSLTNEKLFF | TGTGCCAGCAGCAACGACAGGGAATTTCGGAGTCTCACTAATGAAAAACTGTTTTTT | TRBJ1-4 | TRBD1 | TRBV7-9 | many
CASSEEELNQPQHF | TGTGCCAGCAGTGAAGAAGAGTTGAATCAGCCCCAGCATTTT | TRBJ1-5 | NA | TRBV6-1 | NA
CASSYSGRDGYTF | TGTGCCAGCAGTTACTCGGGTCGAGATGGCTACACCTTC | TRBJ1-2 | NA | TRBV6-5 | NA
CATSSISGGTDTQYF | TGTGCCACCAGCAGTATTAGCGGGGGCACAGATACGCAGTATTTT | TRBJ2-3 | TRBD2 | TRBV15 | many
CASSLIGGGEAFF | TGTGCCAGCAGCCTAATCGGGGGGGGTGAAGCTTTCTTT | TRBJ1-1 | NA | TRBV11-2 | many
CASSPRRSTGELFF | TGTGCCAGCAGTCCCCGGCGAAGCACCGGGGAGCTGTTTTTT | TRBJ2-2 | NA | TRBV12-3/TRBV12-4 | many
CASSSSANTQYF | TGTGCCAGCAGTTCATCAGCGAATACGCAGTATTTT | TRBJ2-3 | NA | TRBV6-1 | NA
CATSDPGRGYAGELFF | TGTGCCACCAGTGATCCCGGGCGTGGGTACGCCGGGGAGCTGTTTTTT | TRBJ2-2 | NA | TRBV24-1 | few